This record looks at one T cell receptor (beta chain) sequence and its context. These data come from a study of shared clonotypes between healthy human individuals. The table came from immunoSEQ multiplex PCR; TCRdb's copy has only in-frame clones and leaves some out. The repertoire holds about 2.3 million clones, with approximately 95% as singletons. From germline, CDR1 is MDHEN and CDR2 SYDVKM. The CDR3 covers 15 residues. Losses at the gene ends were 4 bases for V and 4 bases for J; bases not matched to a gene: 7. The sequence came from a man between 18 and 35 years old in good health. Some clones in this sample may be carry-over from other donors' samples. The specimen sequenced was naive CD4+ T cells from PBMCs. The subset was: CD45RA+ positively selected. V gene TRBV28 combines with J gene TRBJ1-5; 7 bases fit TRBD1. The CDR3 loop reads CASSSSDRVNQPQHF. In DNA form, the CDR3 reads TGTGCCAGCAGTTCTAGCGACAGGGTGAATCAGCCCCAGCATTTT.